This T cell receptor beta chain is from a study of metastatic and nonmetastatic thyroid tumors. For the study at large: Repertoire comparison spanned blood and tumor or nodule tissue of malignant and benign thyroid patients. Study-wide results and limits: Reported TCR beta diversity, measured in blood and tumor, was significantly higher for malignant thyroid tumors than for benign nodules.

Methods used by the authors: A classifier for distant metastasis in papillary thyroid cancer was constructed using CDR3 differences observed across clinicopathological groups. TCRdb re-clonotyped the PCR reads via MiXCR. V and J calls and clone size were set by TCRdb, not the authors. The sample records approximately 25,000 clones, about 13% being singletons. Thyroid surgery was preceded by no treatment in any patient. Germline V gene sequence: CDR1 MDHEN, CDR2 SYDVKM. V shed 3 bases and J shed 6 bases, with 15 bases lying between them. The CDR3 consists of 15 residues. This clone turned up a few times. The antigen remains undetermined.

The sequence was collected from a female donor with papillary thyroid cancer or a benign thyroid nodule (not recorded which). Some clones in this sample may be carry-over from other donors' samples. The source material was blood. The V and J genes are TRBV28 and TRBJ1-5, with unresolved D. The CDR3 DNA reads as TGTGCCAGCAGTTTGAGAAATAGGGCGGGTCAGCCCCAGCATTTT. It translates to CASSLRNRAGQPQHF.